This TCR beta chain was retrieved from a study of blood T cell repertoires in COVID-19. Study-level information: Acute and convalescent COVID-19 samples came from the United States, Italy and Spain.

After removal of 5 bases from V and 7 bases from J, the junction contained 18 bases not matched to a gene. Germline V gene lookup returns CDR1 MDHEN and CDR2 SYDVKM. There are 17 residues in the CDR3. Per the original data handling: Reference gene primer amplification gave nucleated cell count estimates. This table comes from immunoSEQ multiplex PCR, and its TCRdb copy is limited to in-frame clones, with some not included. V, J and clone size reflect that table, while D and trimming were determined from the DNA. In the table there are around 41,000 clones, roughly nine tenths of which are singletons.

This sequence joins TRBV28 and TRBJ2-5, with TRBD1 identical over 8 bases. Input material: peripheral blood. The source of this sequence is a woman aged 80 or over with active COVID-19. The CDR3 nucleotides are TGTGCCAGCAGTCCCACCTTGGGACAGGTGGCCGGAGGGACCCAGTACTTC. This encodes CASSPTLGQVAGGTQYF.